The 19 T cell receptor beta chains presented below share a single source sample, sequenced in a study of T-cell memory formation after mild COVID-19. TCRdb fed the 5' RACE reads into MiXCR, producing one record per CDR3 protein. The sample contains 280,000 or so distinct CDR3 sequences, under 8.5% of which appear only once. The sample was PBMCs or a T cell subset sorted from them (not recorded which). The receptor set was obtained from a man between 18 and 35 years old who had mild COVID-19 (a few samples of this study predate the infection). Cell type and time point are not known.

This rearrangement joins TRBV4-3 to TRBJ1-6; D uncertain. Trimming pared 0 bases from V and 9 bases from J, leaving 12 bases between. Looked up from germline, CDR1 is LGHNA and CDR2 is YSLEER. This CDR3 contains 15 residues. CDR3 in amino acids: CASSQDTEIGSPLHF. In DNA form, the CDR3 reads TGCGCCAGCAGCCAAGACACGGAGATCGGTTCACCCCTCCACTTT.

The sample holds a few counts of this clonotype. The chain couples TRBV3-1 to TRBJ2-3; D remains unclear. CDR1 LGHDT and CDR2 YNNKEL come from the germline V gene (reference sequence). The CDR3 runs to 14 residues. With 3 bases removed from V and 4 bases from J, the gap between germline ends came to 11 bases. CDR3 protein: CASSQRTGPDTQYF. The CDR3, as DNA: TGTGCCAGCAGCCAGAGGACCGGCCCAGATACGCAGTATTTT.

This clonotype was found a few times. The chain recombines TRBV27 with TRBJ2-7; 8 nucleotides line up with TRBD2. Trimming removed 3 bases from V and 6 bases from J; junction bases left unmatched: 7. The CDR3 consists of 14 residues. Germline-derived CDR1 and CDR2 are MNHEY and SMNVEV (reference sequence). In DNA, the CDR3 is TGTGCCAGCAGTTTCGCAGCGGGGGCAGGCGAGCAGTACGTC. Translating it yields CASSFAAGAGEQYV.

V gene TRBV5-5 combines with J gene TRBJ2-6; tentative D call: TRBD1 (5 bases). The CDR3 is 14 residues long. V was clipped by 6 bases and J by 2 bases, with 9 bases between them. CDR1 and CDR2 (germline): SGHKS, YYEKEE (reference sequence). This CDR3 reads CASKKGTGANVLTF. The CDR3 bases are TGTGCCAGCAAAAAGGGGACTGGGGCCAACGTCCTGACTTTC.

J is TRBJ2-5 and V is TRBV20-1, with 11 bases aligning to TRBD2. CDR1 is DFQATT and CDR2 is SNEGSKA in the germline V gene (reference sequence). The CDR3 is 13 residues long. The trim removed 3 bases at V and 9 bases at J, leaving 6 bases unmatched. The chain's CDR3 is CSARVAGGPSQYF. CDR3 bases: TGCAGTGCTAGGGTAGCGGGGGGGCCATCCCAGTACTTC.

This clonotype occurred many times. The CDR3 protein is CASSAGSETYEQYF. The CDR3 DNA is TGTGCCAGCAGCGCCGGGTCAGAGACTTACGAGCAGTACTTC. V and J are TRBV7-6 and TRBJ2-7, with D unclear. This CDR3 is 14 amino acids long. V shed 5 bases and J shed 4 bases, with 15 bases lying between them. Looked up from germline, CDR1 is SGHVS and CDR2 is FNYEAQ.

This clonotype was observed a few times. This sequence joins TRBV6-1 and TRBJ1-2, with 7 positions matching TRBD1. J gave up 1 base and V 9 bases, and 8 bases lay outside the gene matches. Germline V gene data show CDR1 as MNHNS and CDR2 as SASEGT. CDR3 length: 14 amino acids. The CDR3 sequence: CASTIGTDNYGYTF. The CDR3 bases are TGTGCCAGTACGATCGGGACAGATAACTATGGCTACACCTTC.

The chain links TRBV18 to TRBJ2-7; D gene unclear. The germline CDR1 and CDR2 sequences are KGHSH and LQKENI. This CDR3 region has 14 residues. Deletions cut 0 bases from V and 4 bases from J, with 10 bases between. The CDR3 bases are TGTGCCAGCTCACCACCGAATAGCCCTTACGAGCAGTACTTC. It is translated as CASSPPNSPYEQYF.

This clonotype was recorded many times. The CDR3 spells CASSSTGNQETQYF. The DNA of the CDR3 is TGCGCCAGCAGCTCCACCGGGAACCAAGAGACCCAGTACTTC. The J gene is TRBJ2-5, the V gene TRBV5-1; tentatively, D is TRBD2 (5 bases). Germline values: CDR1 SGHRS, CDR2 YFSETQ. Trimming left V 3 bases short and J 0 bases short, with 9 bases between. CDR3 length equals 14 residues.

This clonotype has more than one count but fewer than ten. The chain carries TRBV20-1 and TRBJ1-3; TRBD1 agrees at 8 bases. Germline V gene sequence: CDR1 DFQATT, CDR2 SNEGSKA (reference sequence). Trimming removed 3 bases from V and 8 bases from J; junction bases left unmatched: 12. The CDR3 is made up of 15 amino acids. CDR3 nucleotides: TGCAGTGCTAGGGCCGGACAGGGTCATATGGACACCATATATTTT. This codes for CSARAGQGHMDTIYF.

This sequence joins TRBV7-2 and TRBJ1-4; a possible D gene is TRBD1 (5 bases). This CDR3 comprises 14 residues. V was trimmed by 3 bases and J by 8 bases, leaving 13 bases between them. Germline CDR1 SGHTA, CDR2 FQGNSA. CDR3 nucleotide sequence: TGTGCCAGCAGCTTGGTTATGGGGGACGAAAAACTGTTTTTT. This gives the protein CASSLVMGDEKLFF.

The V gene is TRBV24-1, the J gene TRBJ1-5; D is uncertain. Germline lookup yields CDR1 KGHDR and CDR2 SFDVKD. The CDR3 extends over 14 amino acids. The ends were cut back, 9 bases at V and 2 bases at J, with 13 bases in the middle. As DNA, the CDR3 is TGTGCCACCGGAGGTTCACGGGGCAATCAGCCCCAGCATTTT. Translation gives CATGGSRGNQPQHF.

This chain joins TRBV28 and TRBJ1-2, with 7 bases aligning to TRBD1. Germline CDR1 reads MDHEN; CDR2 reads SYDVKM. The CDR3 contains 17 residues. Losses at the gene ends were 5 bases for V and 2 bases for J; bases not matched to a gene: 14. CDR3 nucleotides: TGTGCCAGCAGTGCCGCTACTCAGACAGGGATCAACTATGGCTACACCTTC. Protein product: CASSAATQTGINYGYTF.

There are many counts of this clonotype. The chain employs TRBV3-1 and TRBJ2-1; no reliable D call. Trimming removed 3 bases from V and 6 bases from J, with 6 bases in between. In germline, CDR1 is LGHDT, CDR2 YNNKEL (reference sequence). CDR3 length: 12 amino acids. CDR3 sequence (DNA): TGTGCCAGCAGCCATAAAGGCAATGAGCAGTTCTTC. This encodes CASSHKGNEQFF.

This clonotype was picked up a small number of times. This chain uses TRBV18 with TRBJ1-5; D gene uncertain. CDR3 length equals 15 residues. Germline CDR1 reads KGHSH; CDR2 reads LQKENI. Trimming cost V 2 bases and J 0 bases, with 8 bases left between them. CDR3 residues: CASSPELHSNQPQHF. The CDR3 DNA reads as TGTGCCAGCTCACCAGAGCTCCATAGCAATCAGCCCCAGCATTTT.

The CDR3 nucleotides read TGTGCCAGCAGCTCAGACAGGTCCGAGACCCAGTACTTC. Residues: CASSSDRSETQYF. The V call is TRBV11-2, the J call TRBJ2-5, with D maybe TRBD1 (6 bases). The CDR3 covers 13 residues. Germline-derived CDR1 and CDR2 are SGHAT and FQNNGV. Trimming pared 4 bases from V and 5 bases from J, leaving 11 bases between.

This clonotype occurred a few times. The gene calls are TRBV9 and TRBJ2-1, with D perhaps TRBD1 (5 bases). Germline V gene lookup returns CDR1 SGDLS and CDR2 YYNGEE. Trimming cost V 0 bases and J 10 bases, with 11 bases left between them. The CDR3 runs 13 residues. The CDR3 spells CASSVDRHREQFF. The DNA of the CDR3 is TGTGCCAGCAGCGTAGACCGGCACAGGGAGCAGTTCTTC.

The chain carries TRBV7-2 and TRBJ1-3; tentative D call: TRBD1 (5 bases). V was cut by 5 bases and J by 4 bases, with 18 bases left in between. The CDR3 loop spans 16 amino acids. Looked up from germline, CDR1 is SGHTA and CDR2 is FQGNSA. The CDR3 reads CASSAAGTRTGNTIYF. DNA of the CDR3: TGTGCCAGCAGCGCCGCCGGGACGAGGACCGGAAACACCATATATTTT.

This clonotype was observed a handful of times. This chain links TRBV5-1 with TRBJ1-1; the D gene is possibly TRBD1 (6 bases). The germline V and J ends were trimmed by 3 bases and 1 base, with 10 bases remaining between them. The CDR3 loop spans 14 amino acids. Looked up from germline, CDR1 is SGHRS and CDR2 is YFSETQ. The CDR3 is CASSSYRANTEAFF. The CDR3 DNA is TGCGCCAGCAGCTCGTACAGGGCGAACACTGAAGCTTTCTTT.